Sequencing of this T cell receptor beta chain was carried out in a study of shared clonotypes between healthy human individuals. Using immunoSEQ multiplex PCR, the repertoire was profiled, and TCRdb retains in-frame clones only, with some absent. Of some 2,500,000 clones in the sample, 80% to 95% were seen once. Germline V lookup: CDR1 MGHRA, CDR2 YSYEKL. The CDR3 has 12 amino acids. V lost 8 bases, J lost 4 bases, and 9 bases lay in between. The chain uses TRBV4-1 and TRBJ1-3; D gene ambiguous. This TCR was sampled from a man younger than 35 in good health. Some clones in this sample may be carry-over from other donors' samples. The sample was naive CD4+ T cells from PBMCs. Stated subset: CD45RA+ positively selected. DNA for the CDR3: TGCGCCAGCGGTCAAGGGGGAAACACCATATATTTT. As protein: CASGQGGNTIYF.